This T cell receptor beta chain derives from a study of cytomegalovirus exposure and HLA in healthy donors. Study-level findings and limits: Further analysis, carried out later, found HLA-associated TCR beta chains more clonally expanded than equally common other chains. Being productive about 90% or about 30% of the time was typical of most TCR beta V segments in an earlier analysis. It was taken for granted in presence/absence analyses that sequencing depth across donors was roughly uniform.

The CDR3 totals 15 residues. The germline gives CDR1 SGDLS, CDR2 YYNGEE. Trimming pared 2 bases from V and 4 bases from J, leaving 13 bases between. Worth noting for this clone: Its antigen is not identified.

Vbeta (60) and Jbeta (13) primers were used in the PCR. The repertoire was sequenced with immunoSEQ multiplex PCR; TCRdb's copy has only in-frame clones and lacks some. The sample contains about 110,000 clones, approximately 84% of which appear only once. Donors showed nominal health when sampled, although they likely had unrecorded immune exposures. This TCR derives from a man aged 25-40 years in good health and CMV-seronegative. This chain joins TRBV9 and TRBJ1-3; TRBD1 might be the D (5 bases). Specimen: PBMCs. DNA of the CDR3: TGTGCCAGCAGCGTCGGGGGAACGGGAGGAAACACCATATATTTT. The encoded protein is CASSVGGTGGNTIYF.